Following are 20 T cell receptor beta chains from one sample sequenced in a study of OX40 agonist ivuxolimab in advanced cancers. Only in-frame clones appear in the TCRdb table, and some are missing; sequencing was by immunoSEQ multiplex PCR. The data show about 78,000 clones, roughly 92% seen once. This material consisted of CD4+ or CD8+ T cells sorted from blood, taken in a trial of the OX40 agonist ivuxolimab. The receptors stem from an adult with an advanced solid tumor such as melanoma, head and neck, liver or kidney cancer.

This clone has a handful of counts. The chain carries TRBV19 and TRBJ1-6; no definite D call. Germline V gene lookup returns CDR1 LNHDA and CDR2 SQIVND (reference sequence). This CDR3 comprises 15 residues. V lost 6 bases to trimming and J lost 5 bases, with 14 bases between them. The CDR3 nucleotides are TGTGCCAGTAGCCGTCGACCAGGTGATAATTCACCCCTCCACTTT. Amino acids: CASSRRPGDNSPLHF.

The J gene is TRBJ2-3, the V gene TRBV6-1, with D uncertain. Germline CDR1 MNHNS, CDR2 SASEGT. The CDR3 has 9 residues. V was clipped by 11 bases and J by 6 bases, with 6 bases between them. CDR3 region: CALGDTQYF. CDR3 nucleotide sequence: TGTGCCCTGGGCGATACGCAGTATTTT.

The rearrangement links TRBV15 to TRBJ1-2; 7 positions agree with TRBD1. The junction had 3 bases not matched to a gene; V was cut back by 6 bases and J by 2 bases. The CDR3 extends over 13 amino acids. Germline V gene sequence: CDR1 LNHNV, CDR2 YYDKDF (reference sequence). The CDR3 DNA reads TGTGCCACCAGTCCGGACAGGAACTATGGCTACACCTTC. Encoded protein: CATSPDRNYGYTF.

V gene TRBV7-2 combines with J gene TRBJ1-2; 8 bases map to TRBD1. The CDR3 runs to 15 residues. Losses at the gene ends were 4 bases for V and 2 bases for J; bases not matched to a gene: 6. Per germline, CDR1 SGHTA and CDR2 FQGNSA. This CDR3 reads CASSSRAGGNYGYTF. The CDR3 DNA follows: TGTGCCAGCAGCTCCAGGGCAGGGGGCAACTATGGCTACACCTTC.

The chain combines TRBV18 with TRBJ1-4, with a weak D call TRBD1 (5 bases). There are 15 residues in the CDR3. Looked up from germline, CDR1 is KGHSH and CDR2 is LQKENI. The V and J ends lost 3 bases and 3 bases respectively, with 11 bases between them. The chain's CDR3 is CASSPQGVANEKLFF. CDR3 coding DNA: TGTGCCAGCTCACCTCAGGGTGTGGCTAATGAAAAACTGTTTTTT.

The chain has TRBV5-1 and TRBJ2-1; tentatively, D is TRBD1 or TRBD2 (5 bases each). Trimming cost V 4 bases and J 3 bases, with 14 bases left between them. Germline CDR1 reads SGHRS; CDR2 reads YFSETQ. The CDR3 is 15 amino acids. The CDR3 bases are TGCGCCAGCAGCCTCCGGGACCTCCTCTACAATGAGCAGTTCTTC. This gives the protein CASSLRDLLYNEQFF.

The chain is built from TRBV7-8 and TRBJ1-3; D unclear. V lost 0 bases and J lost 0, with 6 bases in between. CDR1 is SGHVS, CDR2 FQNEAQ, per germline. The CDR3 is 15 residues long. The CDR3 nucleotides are TGTGCCAGCAGCTTAGCCCGGAGCTCTGGAAACACCATATATTTT. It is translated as CASSLARSSGNTIYF.

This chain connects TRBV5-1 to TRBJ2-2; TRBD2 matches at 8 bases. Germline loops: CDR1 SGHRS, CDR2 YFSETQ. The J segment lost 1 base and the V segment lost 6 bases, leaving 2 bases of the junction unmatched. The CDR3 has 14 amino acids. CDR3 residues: CASTSGGNTGELFF. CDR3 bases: TGCGCCAGCACCAGCGGGGGGAACACCGGGGAGCTGTTTTTT. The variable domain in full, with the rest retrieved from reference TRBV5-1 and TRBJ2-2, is KAGVTQTPRYLIKTRGQQVTLSCSPISGHRSVSWYQQTPGQGLQFLFEYFSETQRNKGNFPGRFSGRQFSNSRSEMNVSTLELGDSALYLCASTSGGNTGELFFGEGSRLTVL.

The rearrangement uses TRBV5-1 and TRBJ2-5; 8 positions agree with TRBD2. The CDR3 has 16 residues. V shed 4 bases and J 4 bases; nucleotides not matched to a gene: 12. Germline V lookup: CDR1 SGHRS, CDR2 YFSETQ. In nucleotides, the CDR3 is TGCGCCAGCAGCACGGGGGGGCATCCCATGGGAGAGACCCAGTACTTC. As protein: CASSTGGHPMGETQYF. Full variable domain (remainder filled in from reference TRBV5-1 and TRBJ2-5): KAGVTQTPRYLIKTRGQQVTLSCSPISGHRSVSWYQQTPGQGLQFLFEYFSETQRNKGNFPGRFSGRQFSNSRSEMNVSTLELGDSALYLCASSTGGHPMGETQYFGPGTRLLVL.

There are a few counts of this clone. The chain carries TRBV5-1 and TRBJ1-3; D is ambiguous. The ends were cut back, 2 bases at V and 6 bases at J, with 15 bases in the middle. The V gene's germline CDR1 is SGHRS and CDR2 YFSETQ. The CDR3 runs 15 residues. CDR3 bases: TGCGCCAGCAGCTTCCAACCTGTGGGCGAAAACACCATATATTTT. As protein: CASSFQPVGENTIYF.

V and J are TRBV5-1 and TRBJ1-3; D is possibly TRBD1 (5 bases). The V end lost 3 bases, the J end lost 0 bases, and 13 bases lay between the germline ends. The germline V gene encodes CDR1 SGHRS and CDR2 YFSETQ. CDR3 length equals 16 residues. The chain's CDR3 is CASSSLQGHSGNTIYF. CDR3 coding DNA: TGCGCCAGCAGCTCTTTGCAGGGCCACTCTGGAAACACCATATATTTT.

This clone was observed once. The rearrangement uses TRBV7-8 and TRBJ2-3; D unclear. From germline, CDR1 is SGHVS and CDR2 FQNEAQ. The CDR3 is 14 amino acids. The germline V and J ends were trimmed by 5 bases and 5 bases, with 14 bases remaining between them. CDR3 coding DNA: TGTGCCAGCAGCCTCCCTTCCGTTCGAGATACGCAGTATTTT. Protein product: CASSLPSVRDTQYF.

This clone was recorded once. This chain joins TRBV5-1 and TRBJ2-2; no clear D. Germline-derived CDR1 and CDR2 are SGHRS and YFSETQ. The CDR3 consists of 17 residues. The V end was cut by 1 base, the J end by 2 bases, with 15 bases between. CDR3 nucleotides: TGCGCCAGCAGCTTGCGGGTAGGGCTACTAAACACCGGGGAGCTGTTTTTT. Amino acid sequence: CASSLRVGLLNTGELFF.

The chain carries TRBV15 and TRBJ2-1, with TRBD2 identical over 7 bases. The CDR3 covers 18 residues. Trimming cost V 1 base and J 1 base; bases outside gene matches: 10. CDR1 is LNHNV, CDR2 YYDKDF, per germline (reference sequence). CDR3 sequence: CATSRGGAGEGSYNEQFF. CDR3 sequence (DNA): TGTGCCACCAGCAGAGGGGGCGCGGGAGAAGGGTCCTACAATGAGCAGTTCTTC.

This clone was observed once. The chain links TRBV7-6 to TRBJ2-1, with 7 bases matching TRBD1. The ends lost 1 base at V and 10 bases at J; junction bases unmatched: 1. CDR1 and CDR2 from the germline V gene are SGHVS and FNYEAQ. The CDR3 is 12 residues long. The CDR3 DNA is TGTGCCAGCAGCTTAGTGACAGGGGAGCAGTTCTTC. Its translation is CASSLVTGEQFF. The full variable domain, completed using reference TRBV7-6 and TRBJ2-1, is GAGVSQSPRYKVTKRGQDVALRCDPISGHVSLYWYRQALGQGPEFLTYFNYEAQQDKSGLPNDRFSAERPEGSISTLTIQRTEQRDSAMYRCASSLVTGEQFFGPGTRLTVL.

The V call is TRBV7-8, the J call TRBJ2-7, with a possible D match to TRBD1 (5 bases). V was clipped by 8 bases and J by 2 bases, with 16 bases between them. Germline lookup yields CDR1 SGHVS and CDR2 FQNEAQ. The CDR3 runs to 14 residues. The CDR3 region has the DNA TGTGCCAGCGGCCGACAGTCGCTGCCCTACGAGCAGTACTTC. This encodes CASGRQSLPYEQYF.

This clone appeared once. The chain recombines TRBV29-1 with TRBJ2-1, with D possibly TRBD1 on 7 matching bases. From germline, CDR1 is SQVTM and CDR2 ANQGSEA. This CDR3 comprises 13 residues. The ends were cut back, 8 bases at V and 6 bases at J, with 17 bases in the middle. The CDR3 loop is CSLGLGQSNEQFF. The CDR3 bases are TGCAGCTTGGGACTGGGACAGTCCAATGAGCAGTTCTTC.

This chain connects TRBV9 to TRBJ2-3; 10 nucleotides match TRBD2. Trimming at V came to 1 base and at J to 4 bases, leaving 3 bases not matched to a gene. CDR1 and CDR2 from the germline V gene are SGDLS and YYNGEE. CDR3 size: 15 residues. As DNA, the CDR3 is TGTGCCAGCAGCGTAACTAGCGGGGCCGCAGATACGCAGTATTTT. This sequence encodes CASSVTSGAADTQYF.

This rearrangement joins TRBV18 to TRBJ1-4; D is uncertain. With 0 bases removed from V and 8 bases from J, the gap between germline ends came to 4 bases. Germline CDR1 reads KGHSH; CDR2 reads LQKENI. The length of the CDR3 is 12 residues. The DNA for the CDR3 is TGTGCCAGCTCACCACCGGGCGAAAAACTGTTTTTT. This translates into CASSPPGEKLFF.

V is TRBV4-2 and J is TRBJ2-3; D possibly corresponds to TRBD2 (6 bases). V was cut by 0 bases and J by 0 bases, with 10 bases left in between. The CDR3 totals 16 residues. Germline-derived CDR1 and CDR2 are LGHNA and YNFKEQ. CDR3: CASSQEGLPSTDTQYF. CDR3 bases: TGTGCCAGCAGCCAAGAGGGACTCCCTAGCACAGATACGCAGTATTTT.